These 14 T cell receptor beta chains were all obtained from the same sample, sequenced in a study of CD8+ T cells in alopecia areata. Reverse transcription of extracted RNA yielded cDNA, which provided the sequencing template. Repertoires were generated with immunoSEQ multiplex PCR, while TCRdb's copy carries only in-frame clones and drops some. This table holds about 97,000 clones, less than 50% found once. Sequenced input: CD4+ T cells sorted from blood. Source of these receptors: a human donor with alopecia areata.

The sample holds one count of this clone. The rearrangement links TRBV28 to TRBJ2-3, with 7 bases that match TRBD2. Germline CDR1 and CDR2: MDHEN and SYDVKM. The CDR3 contains 19 residues. Trimming cost V 6 bases and J 4 bases; bases outside gene matches: 22. CDR3 sequence: CASRTPTLAAGSLADTQYF. The CDR3 DNA sequence: TGTGCCAGCAGAACACCGACGCTAGCAGCGGGATCCTTGGCAGATACGCAGTATTTT.

This chain uses TRBV29-1 with TRBJ2-6, with D possibly being TRBD1 or TRBD2 (5 bases each). Germline loops: CDR1 SQVTM, CDR2 ANQGSEA. Trimming left V 6 bases short and J 1 base short, with 7 bases between. The CDR3 extends over 13 amino acids. CDR3 loop: CSVWGSGANVLTF. For the CDR3, the DNA is TGCAGCGTGTGGGGGTCTGGGGCCAACGTCCTGACTTTC.

V gene TRBV18 combines with J gene TRBJ2-5; 7 bases map to TRBD2. The V and J ends lost 4 bases and 5 bases, in that order; junction bases with no gene match: 4. CDR1 is KGHSH and CDR2 is LQKENI in the germline V gene. The CDR3 has 13 amino acids. The DNA of the CDR3 is TGTGCCAGCTCACGGCAGGGAGGGGAGACCCAGTACTTC. Translation gives CASSRQGGETQYF.

This rearrangement joins TRBV29-1 to TRBJ1-2; no reliable D call. Germline V lookup: CDR1 SQVTM, CDR2 ANQGSEA. CDR3 length: 11 residues. The V and J ends lost 6 bases and 4 bases respectively, with 9 bases between them. The CDR3 reads CSVHIVYGYTF. The CDR3 nucleotides read TGCAGCGTCCATATCGTCTATGGCTACACCTTC.

The V gene is TRBV29-1, the J gene TRBJ1-2; 9 bases align to TRBD1. Germline loops: CDR1 SQVTM, CDR2 ANQGSEA. The trim removed 8 bases at V and 7 bases at J, leaving 8 bases unmatched. This CDR3 is 12 amino acids long. This chain's CDR3 is CSFRTGALGYTF. In DNA form, the CDR3 reads TGCAGCTTCCGGACAGGGGCCCTTGGCTACACCTTC.

A word on this clone: At one end the junction does not follow the germline gene, possibly because of a read error. The chain is built from TRBV29-1 and TRBJ2-1; tentatively, D is TRBD1 (6 bases). This CDR3 has 14 residues. Germline V CDR1 and CDR2: SQVTM, ANQGSEA. CDR3 sequence: CSVVGVDRHKEQFF. In nucleotides, the CDR3 is TGCAGCGTTGTGGGGGTTGACAGGCACAAGGAGCAGTTCTTC.

The chain joins TRBV30 to TRBJ1-3; D is undetermined. This CDR3 is built from 13 residues. Looked up from germline, CDR1 is GTSNPN and CDR2 is SVGIG (reference sequence). The CDR3: CAIGQGPGNTIYF. The CDR3 DNA sequence: TGTGCAATCGGTCAAGGGCCTGGAAACACCATATATTTT.

The chain carries TRBV5-1 and TRBJ2-3; TRBD2 matches at 11 bases. The CDR3 runs to 14 residues. In germline, CDR1 is SGHRS, CDR2 YFSETQ. Unmatched junction bases numbered 3, after V lost 5 bases and J lost 4 bases. The CDR3 is CASRTSGNPDTQYF. The CDR3 DNA is TGCGCCAGCAGGACTAGCGGGAACCCAGATACGCAGTATTTT.

The genes are TRBV1 and TRBJ2-2; the D call TRBD2 from the table was never checked on the DNA. TRBV1 is a pseudogene. This CDR3 comprises 15 residues. In DNA form, the CDR3 reads TGCACCAGCAGCCACTCTAGCGAGGGGACCGGGGAGCTGTTTTTT. It yields the protein CTSSHSSEGTGELFF.

The chain carries TRBV9 and TRBJ2-3, with D possibly called TRBD1 or TRBD2 (5 bases each). This CDR3 region has 16 residues. Germline V gene lookup returns CDR1 SGDLS and CDR2 YYNGEE. V was clipped by 3 bases and J by 1 base, with 15 bases between them. The CDR3 reads CASSGPGTRGTDTQYF. The DNA of the CDR3 is TGTGCCAGCAGCGGACCGGGGACCAGGGGCACAGATACGCAGTATTTT. Drawing the rest from reference TRBV9 and TRBJ2-3, the complete variable domain is DSGVTQTPKHLITATGQRVTLRCSPRSGDLSVYWYQQSLDQGLQFLIQYYNGEERAKGNILERFSAQQFPDLHSELNLSSLELGDSALYFCASSGPGTRGTDTQYFGPGTRLTVL.

This clone was seen just once. The chain uses TRBV2 and TRBJ2-3; maybe TRBD2 (6 bases). The V gene's germline CDR1 is SNHLY and CDR2 FYNNEI. This CDR3 spans 19 amino acids. Trimming took off 3 bases at V and 0 bases at J, with 22 bases between the two ends. The CDR3 DNA is TGTGCCAGCAGTGACTCCCTAGGGAGGATAGCGTCTAGCACAGATACGCAGTATTTT. This encodes CASSDSLGRIASSTDTQYF.

The chain uses TRBV29-1 and TRBJ1-5; no clear D. In germline, CDR1 is SQVTM, CDR2 ANQGSEA. The CDR3 runs 12 residues. V shed 5 bases and J shed 4 bases, with 9 bases lying between them. The CDR3: CSVQDGNQPQHF. The CDR3 DNA is TGCAGCGTTCAGGACGGGAATCAGCCCCAGCATTTT.

The chain combines TRBV23-1 with TRBJ2-6; a possible D gene is TRBD1 (5 bases). TRBV23-1 is an open reading frame, and its role is uncertain. Between the trimmed V and J ends, which lost 4 bases and 2 bases, there was a span of 15 bases. This CDR3 is built from 17 residues. The DNA for the CDR3 is TGCGCCAGCAGTCTTGGAGCAGGGATGGCTGGGGCCAACGTCCTGACTTTC. It specifies CASSLGAGMAGANVLTF.

This chain uses TRBV6-5 with TRBJ2-7; a weak D match, TRBD1 (6 bases). Germline-derived CDR1 and CDR2 are MNHEY and SVGAGI. The V end lost 0 bases, the J end lost 7 bases, and 16 bases lay between the germline ends. This CDR3 is 15 amino acids long. Here the CDR3 reads CASSYSSTGLEEQYF. The DNA for the CDR3 is TGTGCCAGCAGTTACTCGAGTACAGGGTTGGAGGAGCAGTACTTC.